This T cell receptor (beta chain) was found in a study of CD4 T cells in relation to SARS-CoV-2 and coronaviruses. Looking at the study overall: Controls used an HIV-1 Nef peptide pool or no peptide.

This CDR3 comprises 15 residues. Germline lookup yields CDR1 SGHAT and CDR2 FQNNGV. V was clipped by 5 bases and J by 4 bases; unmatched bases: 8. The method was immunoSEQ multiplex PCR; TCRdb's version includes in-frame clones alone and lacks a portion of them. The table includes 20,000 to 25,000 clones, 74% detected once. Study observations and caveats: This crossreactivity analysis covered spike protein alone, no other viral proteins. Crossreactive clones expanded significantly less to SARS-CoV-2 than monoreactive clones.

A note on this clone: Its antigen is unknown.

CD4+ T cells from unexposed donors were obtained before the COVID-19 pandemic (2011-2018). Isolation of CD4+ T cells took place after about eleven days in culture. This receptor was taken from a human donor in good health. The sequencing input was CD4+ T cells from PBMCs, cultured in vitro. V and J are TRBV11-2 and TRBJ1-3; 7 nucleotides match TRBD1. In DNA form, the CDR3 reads TGTGCCAGCAGCCCCCTGACAGGGACGGGAAACACCATATATTTT. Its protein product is CASSPLTGTGNTIYF.